This is a list of T cell receptor beta chains from one sample in a study of cytomegalovirus exposure and HLA in healthy donors. TCRdb keeps only in-frame clones here, not all; method: immunoSEQ multiplex PCR. The table includes some 61,000 clones, approximately 96% detected once. Sequencing was done on a sample of PBMCs. The receptors derive from a woman under 30 in good health and CMV-seropositive. Each CDR3 is given with its conserved first and last residue. The order of the fields is V gene, D gene, clone size, J gene, CDR3 protein, CDR3 DNA. D genes are given only for firm matches. Not all rows give a size; the values are once, few, many and, for expanded clones, a class.

TRBV5-1	TRBD2	.	TRBJ2-1	CASSFRVAGVHEQFF	TGCGCCAGCAGCTTCCGAGTAGCGGGAGTCCATGAGCAGTTCTTC
TRBV19	TRBD2	.	TRBJ2-7	CASSGGGDEQYF	TGTGCCAGTAGTGGGGGAGGGGACGAGCAGTACTTC
TRBV6-4	TRBD1	once	TRBJ2-3	CASSDSLGGSTDTQYF	TGTGCCAGCAGTGACTCCTTAGGGGGCAGCACAGATACGCAGTATTTT
TRBV10-1	.	.	TRBJ1-4	CASSESERFQTTNEKLFF	TGCGCCAGCAGTGAGTCCGAGCGCTTTCAAACAACTAATGAAAAACTGTTTTTT
TRBV7-9	.	.	TRBJ2-3	CASSGRGDSGNTDTQYF	TGTGCCAGCAGCGGAAGAGGTGATAGCGGAAACACAGATACGCAGTATTTT
TRBV6-5	TRBD1	.	TRBJ1-2	CASSYRTGGSYGYTF	TGTGCCAGCAGTTACAGGACAGGGGGAAGCTATGGCTACACCTTC
TRBV7-9	.	.	TRBJ1-1	CASSLGGQNTEAFF	TGTGCCAGCAGCTTAGGGGGACAGAACACTGAAGCTTTCTTT
TRBV6-1	TRBD1	.	TRBJ2-7	CATNRDRADEQYF	TGTGCCACTAACCGGGACAGGGCGGACGAGCAGTACTTC
TRBV2	.	.	TRBJ2-7	CASSLAYEQYF	TGTGCCAGCAGCCTAGCCTACGAGCAGTACTTC
TRBV9	TRBD2	.	TRBJ2-4	CASSVGAGGGGDIQYF	TGTGCCAGCAGCGTAGGGGCGGGAGGGGGTGGGGACATTCAGTACTTC
TRBV9	TRBD2	.	TRBJ2-3	CASSGLAGTDTQYF	TGTGCCAGCAGCGGACTAGCGGGGACAGATACGCAGTATTTT
TRBV10-2	.	.	TRBJ2-7	CASSEGSSYEQYF	TGCGCCAGCAGTGAGGGGAGCTCCTACGAGCAGTACTTC
TRBV2	.	.	TRBJ1-1	CADRGTRGTEAFF	TGTGCCGACCGGGGAACCCGCGGCACTGAAGCTTTCTTT
TRBV9	.	once	TRBJ2-1	CASSGRTAGEQFF	TGTGCCAGCAGCGGAAGGACTGCTGGTGAGCAGTTCTTC
TRBV28	TRBD1	.	TRBJ1-2	CASRFRGQGYTF	TGTGCCAGCAGGTTCAGGGGGCAAGGCTACACCTTC
TRBV2	.	.	TRBJ2-3	CASSGNTVDTQYF	TGTGCCAGCAGTGGGAATACAGTAGATACGCAGTATTTT
TRBV5-1	TRBD1	.	TRBJ2-3	CASSLEGAGDTQYF	TGCGCCAGCAGCTTGGAGGGGGCCGGGGATACGCAGTATTTT
TRBV29-1	.	once	TRBJ1-1	CSVVRGNLNTEAFF	TGCAGCGTTGTCAGGGGCAATCTGAACACTGAAGCTTTCTTT